Following are 18 T cell receptor beta chains from one sample sequenced in a study of CD8+CD57+ T cells in acquired aplastic anemia. CDR3 and TCR beta VDJ profiling relied on genomic DNA as the template. TCRdb analysed the reads with MiXCR anew, one entry per CDR3 protein. The sample lists 130,000 or so distinct CDR3 sequences; 45% to 60% were seen once. Patients included in sequencing had previously demonstrated CD8+CD57+ cell expansion by flow cytometry. Material: sorted CD4+, CD8+, or CD8+CD57+ T cells (not recorded which) from PBMCs. The source of these receptors is a human donor with aplastic anemia.

The CDR3 sequence is CASSQDSTYEQYF. The DNA of the CDR3 is TGTGCCAGCAGCCAGGACTCCACGTACGAGCAGTACTTC. The chain combines TRBV4-2 with TRBJ2-1; D is perhaps TRBD2 (5 bases). The tail of the sequence fits TRBJ2-7 better, so the J call may be wrong. Germline-derived CDR1 and CDR2 are LGHNA and YNFKEQ. The CDR3 spans 13 residues.

The chain carries TRBV7-9 and TRBJ1-1; D is undetermined. The V and J ends lost 2 bases and 3 bases respectively, with 7 bases between them. The germline V gene encodes CDR1 SEHNR and CDR2 FQNEAQ (reference sequence). The CDR3 is 13 amino acids. CDR3 sequence: CASSLSLDTEAFF. The CDR3 region has the DNA TGTGCCAGCAGCTTATCCTTGGACACTGAAGCTTTCTTT.

A few counts support this clonotype. The chain carries TRBV2 and TRBJ2-7; perhaps D is TRBD1 or TRBD2 (5 bases each). V dropped 6 bases and J dropped 4 bases, with 13 bases sitting between them. The CDR3 covers 13 residues. Germline V lookup: CDR1 SNHLY, CDR2 FYNNEI. This chain's CDR3 is CASSLVGGYEQYF. In DNA form, the CDR3 reads TGTGCCAGCAGCTTAGTTGGGGGTTACGAGCAGTACTTC.

The chain links TRBV11-3 to TRBJ2-3; D could derive from TRBD1 or TRBD2 (5 bases each). This CDR3 has 14 amino acids. The V and J ends lost 5 bases and 4 bases respectively, with 13 bases between them. Germline CDR1 and CDR2: SGHNT and YENEEA. CDR3 sequence reads: CASSAGANSDTQYF. As DNA, the CDR3 is TGTGCCAGCAGCGCCGGGGCCAATTCAGATACGCAGTATTTT. Full variable domain (outside the CDR3, taken from reference TRBV11-3 and TRBJ2-3): EAGVVQSPRYKIIEKKQPVAFWCNPISGHNTLYWYLQNLGQGPELLIRYENEEAVDDSQLPKDRFSAERLKGVDSTLKIQPAELGDSAVYLCASSAGANSDTQYFGPGTRLTVL.

The rearrangement joins TRBV20-1 to TRBJ1-2; D gene ambiguous. Germline-derived CDR1 and CDR2 are DFQATT and SNEGSKA (reference sequence). The CDR3 is 10 amino acids. V was pared by 8 bases and J by 4 bases, with 8 bases between. The CDR3 loop reads CSQNSYGYTF. The DNA of the CDR3 is TGCAGTCAAAACTCCTATGGCTACACCTTC.

The rearrangement joins TRBV15 to TRBJ1-6, with D possibly matching TRBD1 (5 bases). V lost 0 bases and J 12 bases, leaving 15 bases between the germline ends. Germline-derived CDR1 and CDR2 are LNHNV and YYDKDF (reference sequence). The CDR3 runs to 15 residues. This CDR3 is CATSRDRGPGLPLHF. Here the CDR3 DNA reads TGTGCCACCAGCAGAGACCGGGGCCCAGGGTTACCCCTCCACTTT.

The chain is built from TRBV19 and TRBJ2-3; TRBD1 might be the D (6 bases). V dropped 3 bases and J dropped 1 base, with 11 bases sitting between them. There are 15 residues in the CDR3. Germline V gene sequence: CDR1 LNHDA, CDR2 SQIVND (reference sequence). CDR3 sequence: CASSMGRQGTDTQYF. The CDR3 DNA is TGTGCCAGTAGTATGGGACGACAGGGCACAGATACGCAGTATTTT.

This clonotype was seen repeatedly, ten times or more. The chain couples TRBV5-1 to TRBJ2-5; TRBD2 matches at 11 bases. CDR1 SGHRS and CDR2 YFSETQ come from the germline V gene. Losses at the gene ends were 5 bases for V and 1 base for J; bases not matched to a gene: 4. The CDR3 is made up of 15 amino acids. The CDR3 loop is CASSTGTSGQETQYF. CDR3 nucleotide sequence: TGCGCCAGCAGTACCGGGACTAGCGGCCAAGAGACCCAGTACTTC.

This clonotype was recorded at least ten times. V usage is TRBV28 and J usage is TRBJ2-1, with 10 bases identical to TRBD1. Per germline, CDR1 MDHEN and CDR2 SYDVKM. The CDR3 runs to 16 residues. V was clipped by 6 bases and J by 8 bases; unmatched bases: 13. The CDR3 nucleotides are TGTGCCAGCAGCCCAGCCCCGGGACAGGGGAGGGATGAGCAGTTCTTC. Amino acid sequence: CASSPAPGQGRDEQFF.

A few counts support this clonotype. The rearrangement joins TRBV12-3 or TRBV12-4 to TRBJ2-7, with 9 bases identical to TRBD1. The CDR3 spans 14 residues. V trimming: 6 bases; J trimming: 7 bases; junction bases outside the gene matches: 10. CDR3: CASSLRDRVVEQYF. The CDR3 nucleotides are TGTGCCAGCAGCTTGCGGGACAGGGTCGTTGAGCAGTACTTC.

The chain links TRBV9 to TRBJ2-3; no firm D call. Germline assignment: CDR1 SGDLS and CDR2 YYNGEE. V lost 0 bases to trimming and J lost 0 bases, with 11 bases between them. The CDR3 totals 16 residues. DNA for the CDR3: TGTGCCAGCAGCGTAGATCCAAGTCCTAGCACAGATACGCAGTATTTT. Encoded protein: CASSVDPSPSTDTQYF.

J is TRBJ1-1 and V is TRBV30; no firm D call. The V gene lost 0 bases and the J gene lost 4 bases, with 9 bases spanning the gap. The CDR3 is 13 amino acids. CDR1 GTSNPN and CDR2 SVGIG come from the germline V gene (reference sequence). The CDR3 sequence is CAWSVRVRTEAFF. The CDR3 bases are TGTGCCTGGAGTGTACGTGTGCGCACTGAAGCTTTCTTT.

This chain connects TRBV29-1 to TRBJ1-1; D gene ambiguous. This CDR3 has 13 amino acids. The V gene's germline CDR1 is SQVTM and CDR2 ANQGSEA. With 4 bases removed from V and 1 base from J, the gap between germline ends came to 10 bases. The CDR3 here is CSVGDSGNTEAFF. The CDR3 DNA follows: TGCAGCGTTGGCGATTCGGGGAACACTGAAGCTTTCTTT.

The chain employs TRBV10-3 and TRBJ2-3; TRBD1 is a possible D gene (5 bases). V gave up 0 bases and J gave up 3 bases, with 10 bases separating them. The CDR3 consists of 15 residues. The germline V gene has CDR1 ENHRY and CDR2 SYGVKD. This chain's CDR3 is CAISESFPGTDTQYF. In nucleotides, the CDR3 is TGTGCCATCAGTGAGTCATTCCCAGGGACAGATACGCAGTATTTT.

V and J are TRBV25-1 and TRBJ1-6; D is undetermined. Germline loops: CDR1 MGHDK, CDR2 SYGVNS. V lost 4 bases and J lost 0, with 10 bases in between. The CDR3 loop spans 16 amino acids. CDR3 sequence (DNA): TGTGCCAGCAGTGTAGCGGGAAGCTCCTATAATTCACCCCTCCACTTT. Residues: CASSVAGSSYNSPLHF.

The rearrangement uses TRBV2 and TRBJ2-1, with D hard to call. CDR1 is SNHLY and CDR2 is FYNNEI in the germline V gene. Trimming took 0 bases from V and 7 from J, leaving 10 bases between them. The CDR3 contains 14 residues. The CDR3 reads CASSEAGSQNEQFF. The CDR3 DNA is TGTGCCAGCAGTGAAGCGGGCAGCCAAAATGAGCAGTTCTTC.

The V and J genes are TRBV10-3 and TRBJ1-3; D unclear. The CDR3 is 13 amino acids. V shed 4 bases and J shed 2 bases, with 6 bases lying between them. Germline V lookup: CDR1 ENHRY, CDR2 SYGVKD. Here the CDR3 reads CAISAGAGNTIYF. The CDR3 DNA sequence: TGTGCCATCAGTGCTGGGGCTGGAAACACCATATATTTT.

This clonotype was observed a handful of times. This rearrangement joins TRBV20-1 to TRBJ1-3; D gene ambiguous. Trimming cost V 0 bases and J 2 bases, with 8 bases left between them. The CDR3 spans 14 residues. The germline CDR1 and CDR2 sequences are DFQATT and SNEGSKA (reference sequence). The CDR3 coding sequence is TGCAGTGCTAGAGATTTATGGCCTGGAAACACCATATATTTT. It translates to CSARDLWPGNTIYF.